This T cell receptor beta chain stems from a study of blood T cell repertoires in COVID-19. Looking at the study overall: Some COVID-19 samples were acute and others convalescent; all came from the United States, Italy and Spain. The cDNA or gDNA used as material had been derived from T cells, B-cell-depleted T cells, or PBMCs.

Patients in Seattle were enrolled during active infection, then followed longitudinally. Per the authors' pipeline: Scientists estimated how many nucleated cells there were by amplifying reference gene primers. The protocol was immunoSEQ multiplex PCR, while the TCRdb copy is restricted to in-frame clones and leaves out a portion. The D gene and trimming were derived from the DNA, and the V and J assignments and clone size from that table. This sample has fewer than 250,000 clones, with approximately 90% found just once. The CDR3 is made up of 14 amino acids. Trimming stripped 0 bases from V and 5 bases from J, with 9 bases between. Germline lookup yields CDR1 SGHRS and CDR2 YFSETQ.

The sample was peripheral blood. The gene calls are TRBV5-1 and TRBJ2-1, with unresolved D. The source is a man in his sixties with COVID-19, enrolled during active disease. CDR3 protein: CASSLATIHNEQFF. Here the CDR3 DNA reads TGCGCCAGCAGCTTGGCCACTATCCACAATGAGCAGTTCTTC.